This TCR beta chain was recorded in a study of blood T cell repertoires in COVID-19. Study context: Acute and convalescent COVID-19 samples came from the United States, Italy and Spain. Sample material is recorded as cDNA or gDNA derived from T cells, B-cell-depleted T cells, or PBMCs.

The CDR3 is made up of 14 amino acids. Trimming pared 8 bases from V and 3 bases from J, leaving 14 bases between. Germline V gives CDR1 SNHLY, CDR2 FYNNEI. This clone came up a few times. Original handling: Scientists estimated how many nucleated cells there were by amplifying reference gene primers. TCRdb's copy holds only in-frame clones and misses some; the assay was immunoSEQ multiplex PCR. V and J calls plus clone size are reproduced from that table; the DNA served to infer D and trimming. Of some 300,000 clones in the sample, around 86% were seen once. The chain joins TRBV2 to TRBJ1-5, with D hard to call. The sample consisted of peripheral blood. The TCR was taken from a man between 65 and 85 years old with acute or convalescent COVID-19. CDR3 loop: CASLGEGVNQPQHF. In nucleotides, the CDR3 is TGTGCCAGCCTCGGGGAGGGTGTCAATCAGCCCCAGCATTTT.